One sample yielded the 20 T cell receptor beta chains listed below, sequenced in a study of shared T cell receptors in the human thymus. This table comes from immunoSEQ multiplex PCR, and its TCRdb copy is limited to in-frame clones, with some not included. The sample yields roughly 550,000 clones, around 78% seen once. This same sample was also part of a study on human thymus T cells.

The material sequenced was thymocytes. The receptors were gathered from a boy under two years old with a congenital heart defect.

The CDR3 coding sequence is TGTGCCAGCAGCGGAGGGCAAGAGACCCAGTACTTC. Translation: CASSGGQETQYF. This chain uses TRBV9 with TRBJ2-5, with D perhaps matching TRBD2 (5 bases). Trimming took 3 bases from V and 2 from J, leaving 5 bases between them. The CDR3 sequence is 12 residues long. The V gene's germline CDR1 is SGDLS and CDR2 YYNGEE.

This chain links TRBV4-3 with TRBJ2-5; TRBD2 matches 12 bases. Trimming at V came to 5 bases and at J to 1 base, leaving 14 bases not matched to a gene. Looked up from germline, CDR1 is LGHNA and CDR2 is YSLEER. CDR3 length: 19 amino acids. DNA of the CDR3: TGCGCCAGCAGCTATAAACCGGGACTAGCGGGCTCATCCCAAGAGACCCAGTACTTC. Protein sequence: CASSYKPGLAGSSQETQYF.

The genes are TRBV9 and TRBJ2-1, with D unclear. This CDR3 is built from 18 residues. V shed 0 bases and J shed 0 bases, with 16 bases lying between them. Germline CDR1 is SGDLS and CDR2 is YYNGEE. CDR3 bases: TGTGCCAGCAGCGTAGTTACTTCAGAAAGGAGCTCCTACAATGAGCAGTTCTTC. This codes for CASSVVTSERSSYNEQFF.

The rearrangement links TRBV27 to TRBJ2-7; a possible D gene is TRBD1 (6 bases). Germline V CDR1 and CDR2: MNHEY, SMNVEV (reference sequence). CDR3 length equals 15 residues. Between the trimmed V and J ends, which lost 6 bases and 3 bases, there was a span of 18 bases. CDR3 sequence (DNA): TGTGCCAGCAGCCGAGGTCCCGGACAGCACTACGAGCAGTACTTC. It specifies CASSRGPGQHYEQYF.

V is TRBV5-1 and J is TRBJ2-6; TRBD2 matches at 8 bases. CDR1 and CDR2 from the germline V gene are SGHRS and YFSETQ. The CDR3 extends over 16 amino acids. V shed 6 bases, J shed 4 bases, and the junction held 9 bases outside the gene matches. CDR3 coding DNA: TGCGCCAGCAAGGCAGCGGGGGATTTAGGGGCCAACGTCCTGACTTTC. Translation gives CASKAAGDLGANVLTF.

The table lists this clone with a few counts. This sequence joins TRBV6-1 and TRBJ1-5; TRBD1 matches 7 bases. The V gene end was trimmed by 2 bases and the J gene end by 5 bases; junction bases not matched to a gene: 9. Germline V lookup: CDR1 MNHNS, CDR2 SASEGT. The CDR3 is 16 amino acids. The CDR3 loop is CASSELMGQPDQPQHF. CDR3 bases: TGTGCCAGCAGTGAACTAATGGGACAGCCCGATCAGCCCCAGCATTTT.

In this sample, this clone turned up a few times. The CDR3 here is CASSPGLAGTPAYEQYF. In DNA form, the CDR3 reads TGTGCCAGCTCACCGGGACTAGCGGGCACTCCGGCCTACGAGCAGTACTTC. This rearrangement joins TRBV18 to TRBJ2-7; 12 bases fit TRBD2. V lost 3 bases and J lost 2; bases outside the gene matches: 8. In germline, CDR1 is KGHSH, CDR2 LQKENI. The CDR3 is 17 amino acids.

The V call is TRBV4-2, the J call TRBJ2-5, with unresolved D. The CDR3 runs 15 residues. Germline V CDR1 and CDR2: LGHNA, YNFKEQ. V dropped 0 bases and J dropped 5 bases, with 13 bases sitting between them. The CDR3 loop is CASSQELNPRETQYF. CDR3 nucleotide sequence: TGTGCCAGCAGCCAAGAACTTAACCCCCGGGAGACCCAGTACTTC.

With regard to this clone: A junction end diverges from the germline sequence, so it may reflect a read error. The gene calls are TRBV4-3 and TRBJ1-6; 8 positions match TRBD1. The V gene's germline CDR1 is LGHNA and CDR2 YSLEER. This CDR3 has 17 residues. The DNA of the CDR3 is TGCGCCAGCAGCCAAGATCGGCAGGGGGCAAATAATTCCCCCCTCCACTTT. Its protein product is CASSQDRQGANNSPLHF.

The rearrangement uses TRBV29-1 and TRBJ1-1; 9 nucleotides align to TRBD1. V lost 7 bases, J lost 7 bases, and 10 bases stayed unmatched. Germline loops: CDR1 SQVTM, CDR2 ANQGSEA. The CDR3 has 13 amino acids. The CDR3 sequence: CSGRGQGIGEAFF. The CDR3 DNA reads as TGCAGCGGGCGGGGACAGGGCATCGGTGAAGCTTTCTTT.

J is TRBJ2-7 and V is TRBV5-5, with 11 bases that match TRBD1. The CDR3 covers 16 residues. The trim removed 4 bases at V and 5 bases at J, leaving 11 bases unmatched. Germline lookup yields CDR1 SGHKS and CDR2 YYEKEE (reference sequence). Here the CDR3 DNA reads TGTGCCAGCAGCCTGACGGGGACAGGGGGTAAAAACGAGCAGTACTTC. Protein product: CASSLTGTGGKNEQYF.

The chain combines TRBV11-2 with TRBJ2-1, with 13 bases that match TRBD2. V lost 5 bases, J lost 4 bases, and 5 bases stayed unmatched. The CDR3 consists of 16 residues. Germline V gene data show CDR1 as SGHAT and CDR2 as FQNNGV. The CDR3 sequence is CASSPPGLAGYNEQFF. As DNA, the CDR3 is TGTGCCAGCAGCCCCCCGGGACTAGCGGGATACAATGAGCAGTTCTTC.

The rearrangement uses TRBV28 and TRBJ2-7, with 13 positions matching TRBD2. The CDR3 has 16 residues. Trimming at V came to 6 bases and at J to 3 bases, leaving 8 bases not matched to a gene. CDR1 and CDR2 from the germline V gene are MDHEN and SYDVKM. The CDR3 reads CASRSSGTSGIYEQYF. The CDR3 DNA is TGTGCCAGCAGGTCTTCCGGGACTAGCGGGATCTACGAGCAGTACTTC.

The rearrangement joins TRBV19 to TRBJ2-7; no clear D. The V end lost 3 bases, the J end lost 7 bases, and 7 bases lay between the germline ends. This CDR3 has 11 residues. Germline CDR1 LNHDA, CDR2 SQIVND (reference sequence). The CDR3 protein is CASSIPGEQYF. The CDR3 DNA reads as TGTGCCAGTAGTATTCCAGGAGAGCAGTACTTC.

This clone has a handful of counts. V gene TRBV29-1 combines with J gene TRBJ2-5; maybe TRBD1 (5 bases). This CDR3 contains 14 residues. Germline-derived CDR1 and CDR2 are SQVTM and ANQGSEA. The V gene lost 5 bases and the J gene lost 1 base, with 14 bases spanning the gap. Written as DNA, the CDR3 is TGCAGCGTTTTTCTCAGGGTGGCCCAAGAGACCCAGTACTTC. Translated: CSVFLRVAQETQYF. The whole variable domain, filled in from reference TRBV29-1 and TRBJ2-5, reads SAVISQKPSRDICQRGTSLTIQCQVDSQVTMMFWYRQQPGQSLTLIATANQGSEATYESGFVIDKFPISRPNLTFSTLTVSNMSPEDSSIYLCSVFLRVAQETQYFGPGTRLLVL.

The chain employs TRBV30 and TRBJ2-1; unclear D gene. Germline CDR1 GTSNPN, CDR2 SVGIG (reference sequence). V was pared by 4 bases and J by 7 bases, with 8 bases between. The CDR3 totals 11 residues. CDR3 nucleotide sequence: TGTGCCTGGACCCCGAGAAATGAGCAGTTCTTC. Its protein is CAWTPRNEQFF.

A single count supports this clone. This chain links TRBV9 with TRBJ2-7; D is possibly TRBD2 (6 bases). The CDR3 is 14 amino acids. V lost 0 bases to trimming and J lost 7 bases, with 14 bases between them. Looked up from germline, CDR1 is SGDLS and CDR2 is YYNGEE. CDR3 DNA sequence: TGTGCCAGCAGCGTAGGGGGGGACCTTCGAGAGCAGTACTTC. It specifies CASSVGGDLREQYF. The variable domain in full, with the rest retrieved from reference TRBV9 and TRBJ2-7, is DSGVTQTPKHLITATGQRVTLRCSPRSGDLSVYWYQQSLDQGLQFLIQYYNGEERAKGNILERFSAQQFPDLHSELNLSSLELGDSALYFCASSVGGDLREQYFGPGTRLTVT.

The chain employs TRBV4-1 and TRBJ2-7; maybe TRBD1 (5 bases). CDR3 length: 14 amino acids. Trimming removed 2 bases at V and 7 bases at J, with 15 bases between. Per germline, CDR1 MGHRA and CDR2 YSYEKL. The CDR3 DNA follows: TGCGCCAGCAGCCAAAGGGGTTGCAGCGAAGAGCAGTACTTC. As protein: CASSQRGCSEEQYF.

The gene calls are TRBV30 and TRBJ2-7; 9 bases agree with TRBD2. Germline V gene sequence: CDR1 GTSNPN, CDR2 SVGIG (reference sequence). Unmatched junction bases numbered 6, after V lost 4 bases and J lost 2 bases. The CDR3 runs 14 residues. CDR3 sequence reads: CAWKGGGRAYEQYF. The CDR3 DNA follows: TGTGCCTGGAAGGGGGGCGGGAGGGCCTACGAGCAGTACTTC.

The chain has TRBV5-6 and TRBJ1-2; the match to TRBD1 covers 7 bases. The V gene end was trimmed by 2 bases and the J gene end by 6 bases; junction bases not matched to a gene: 1. The CDR3 length is 12 residues. Germline values: CDR1 SGHDT, CDR2 YYEEEE. In nucleotides, the CDR3 is TGTGCCAGCAGCTTAGGGGGCGATGGCTACACCTTC. Amino acid sequence: CASSLGGDGYTF.